This paragraph covers one T cell receptor (beta chain) sequence. The antigen is unknown. The CDR3 totals 12 residues. V dropped 2 bases and J dropped 4 bases, with 6 bases sitting between them. The germline V gene encodes CDR1 SNHLY and CDR2 FYNNEI. The data were obtained in a study of T cell responses to AZD1222 COVID-19 vaccine. General study points: Repertoires in all cases were sampled only once the peak T cell response had passed. The study found vaccine-associated CD4 TCRs spanning spike, dominant at 160-218 and 743-854.

Libraries were prepared by immunoSEQ multiplex PCR; TCRdb keeps only in-frame clonotypes and omits some of them. The data contain some 98,000 clones, roughly 80% of them singletons. This TCR derives from an adult who received the AZD1222 COVID-19 vaccine. Material: peripheral blood, obtained 28 days after the second AZD1222 dose. This rearrangement joins TRBV2 to TRBJ2-7, with no clear D. CDR3 bases: TGTGCCAGCAGTGAATACCCTTACGAGCAGTACTTC. It specifies CASSEYPYEQYF.